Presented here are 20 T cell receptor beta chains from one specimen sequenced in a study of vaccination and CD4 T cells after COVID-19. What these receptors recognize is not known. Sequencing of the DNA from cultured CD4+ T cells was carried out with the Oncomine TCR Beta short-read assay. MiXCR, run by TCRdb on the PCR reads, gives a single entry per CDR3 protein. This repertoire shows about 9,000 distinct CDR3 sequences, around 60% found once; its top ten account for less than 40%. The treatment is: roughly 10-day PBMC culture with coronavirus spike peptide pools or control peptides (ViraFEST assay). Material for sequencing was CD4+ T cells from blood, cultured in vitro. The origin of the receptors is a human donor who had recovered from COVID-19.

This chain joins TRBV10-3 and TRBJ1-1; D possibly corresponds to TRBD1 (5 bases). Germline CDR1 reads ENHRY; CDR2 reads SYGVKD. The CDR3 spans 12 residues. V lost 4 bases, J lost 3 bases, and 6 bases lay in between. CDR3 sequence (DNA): TGTGCCATCAGTGGGGGGGACACTGAAGCTTTCTTT. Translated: CAISGGDTEAFF.

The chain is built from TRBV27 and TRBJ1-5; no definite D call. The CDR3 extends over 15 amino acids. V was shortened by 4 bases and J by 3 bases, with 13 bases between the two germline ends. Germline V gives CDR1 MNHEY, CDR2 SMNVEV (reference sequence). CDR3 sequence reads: CASSYETNYNQPQHF. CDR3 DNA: TGTGCCAGCAGTTATGAAACGAACTACAATCAGCCCCAGCATTTT.

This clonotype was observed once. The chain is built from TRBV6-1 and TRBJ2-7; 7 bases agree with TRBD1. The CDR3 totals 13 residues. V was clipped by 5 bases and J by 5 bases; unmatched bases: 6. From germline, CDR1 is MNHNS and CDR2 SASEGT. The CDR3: CASSLRDRDEQYF. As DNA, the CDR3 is TGTGCCAGCAGTCTCCGGGACAGAGACGAGCAGTACTTC.

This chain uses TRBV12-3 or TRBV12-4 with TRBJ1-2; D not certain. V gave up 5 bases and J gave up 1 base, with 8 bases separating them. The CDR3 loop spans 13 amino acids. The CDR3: CASSTGLNYGYTF. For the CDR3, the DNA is TGTGCCAGCAGTACCGGGCTTAACTATGGCTACACCTTC.

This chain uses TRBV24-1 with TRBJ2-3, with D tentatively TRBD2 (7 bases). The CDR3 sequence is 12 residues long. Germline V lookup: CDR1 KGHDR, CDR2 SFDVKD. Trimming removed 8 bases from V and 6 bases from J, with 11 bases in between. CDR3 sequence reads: CATKGGGDTQYF. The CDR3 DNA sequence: TGTGCCACCAAAGGGGGGGGGGATACGCAGTATTTT.

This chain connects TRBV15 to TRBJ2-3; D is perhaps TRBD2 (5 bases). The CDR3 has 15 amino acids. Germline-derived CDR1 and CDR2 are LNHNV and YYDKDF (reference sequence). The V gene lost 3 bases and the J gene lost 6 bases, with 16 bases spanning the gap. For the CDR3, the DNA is TGTGCCACCAGCAGGCGGACGGGGATAGCTGATACGCAGTATTTT. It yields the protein CATSRRTGIADTQYF.

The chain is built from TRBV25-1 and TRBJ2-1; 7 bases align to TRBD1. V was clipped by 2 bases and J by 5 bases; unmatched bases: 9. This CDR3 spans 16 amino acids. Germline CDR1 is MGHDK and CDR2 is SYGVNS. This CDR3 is CASSEDRDKTHNEQFF. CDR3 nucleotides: TGTGCCAGCAGTGAAGACAGGGATAAGACACACAATGAGCAGTTCTTC.

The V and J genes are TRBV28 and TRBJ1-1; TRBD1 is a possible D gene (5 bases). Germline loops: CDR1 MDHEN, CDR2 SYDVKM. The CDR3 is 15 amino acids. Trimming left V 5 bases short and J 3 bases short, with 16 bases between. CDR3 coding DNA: TGTGCCAGCAGTCCCCCCGGGACGGTGCACACTGAAGCTTTCTTT. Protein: CASSPPGTVHTEAFF.

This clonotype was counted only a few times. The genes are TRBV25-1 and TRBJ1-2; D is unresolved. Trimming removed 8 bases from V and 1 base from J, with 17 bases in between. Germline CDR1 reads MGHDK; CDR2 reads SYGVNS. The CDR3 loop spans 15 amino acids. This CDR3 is CASQLADLLNYGYTF. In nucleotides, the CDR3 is TGTGCCAGCCAATTGGCGGACCTCCTTAACTATGGCTACACCTTC.

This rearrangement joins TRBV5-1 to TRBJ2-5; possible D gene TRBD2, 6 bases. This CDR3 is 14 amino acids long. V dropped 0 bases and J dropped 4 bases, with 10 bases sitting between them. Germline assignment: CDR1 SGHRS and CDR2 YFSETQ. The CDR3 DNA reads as TGCGCCAGCAGCTTGGGGGGGGAATTAGAGACCCAGTACTTC. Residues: CASSLGGELETQYF.

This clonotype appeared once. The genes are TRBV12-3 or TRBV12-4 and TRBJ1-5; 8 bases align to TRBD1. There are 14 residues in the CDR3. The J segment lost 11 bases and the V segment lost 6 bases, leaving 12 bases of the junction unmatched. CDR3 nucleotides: TGTGCCAGCAGCGGGGGGCCAGGGGGCGAAGCCCAGCATTTT. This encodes CASSGGPGGEAQHF.

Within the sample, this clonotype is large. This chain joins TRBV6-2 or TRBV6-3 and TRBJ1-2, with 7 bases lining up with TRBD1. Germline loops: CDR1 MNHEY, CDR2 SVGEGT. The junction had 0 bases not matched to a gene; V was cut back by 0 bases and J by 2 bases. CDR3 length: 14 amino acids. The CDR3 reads CASSYSTGNYGYTF. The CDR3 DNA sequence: TGTGCCAGCAGTTACTCGACAGGGAACTATGGCTACACCTTC.

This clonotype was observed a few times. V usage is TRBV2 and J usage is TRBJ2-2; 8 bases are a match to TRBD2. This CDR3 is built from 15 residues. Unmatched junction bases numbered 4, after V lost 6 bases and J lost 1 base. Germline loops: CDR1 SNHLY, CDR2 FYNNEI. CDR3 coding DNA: TGTGCCAGCAGGACGAGCGGGGGGAACACCGGGGAGCTGTTTTTT. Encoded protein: CASRTSGGNTGELFF.

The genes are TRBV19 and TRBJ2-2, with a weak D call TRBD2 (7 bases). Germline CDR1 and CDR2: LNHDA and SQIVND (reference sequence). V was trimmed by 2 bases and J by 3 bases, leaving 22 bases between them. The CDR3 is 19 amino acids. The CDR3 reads CASSIPGGSRLRDTGELFF. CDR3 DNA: TGTGCCAGTAGTATACCGGGGGGCAGCCGCCTCCGGGACACCGGGGAGCTGTTTTTT. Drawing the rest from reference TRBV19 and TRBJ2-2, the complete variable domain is DGGITQSPKYLFRKEGQNVTLSCEQNLNHDAMYWYRQDPGQGLRLIYYSQIVNDFQKGDIAEGYSVSREKKESFPLTVTSAQKNPTAFYLCASSIPGGSRLRDTGELFFGEGSRLTVL.

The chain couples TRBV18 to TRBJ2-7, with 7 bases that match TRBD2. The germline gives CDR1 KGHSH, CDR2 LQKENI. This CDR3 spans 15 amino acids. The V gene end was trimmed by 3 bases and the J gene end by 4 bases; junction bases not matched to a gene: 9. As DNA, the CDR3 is TGTGCCAGCTCACCTCCCGGACTAGATGATTACGAGCAGTACTTC. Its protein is CASSPPGLDDYEQYF.

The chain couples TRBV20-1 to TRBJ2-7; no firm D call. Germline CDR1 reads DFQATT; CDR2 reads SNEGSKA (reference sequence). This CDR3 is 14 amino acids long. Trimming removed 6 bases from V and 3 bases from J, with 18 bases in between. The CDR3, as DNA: TGCAGTGCCAGCCGAGCCTCTACCTTCTACGAGCAGTACTTC. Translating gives CSASRASTFYEQYF.

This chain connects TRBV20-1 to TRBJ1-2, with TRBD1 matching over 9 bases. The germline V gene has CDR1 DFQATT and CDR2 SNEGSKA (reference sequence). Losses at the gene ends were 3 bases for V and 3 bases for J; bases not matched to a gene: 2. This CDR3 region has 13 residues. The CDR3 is CSASRDRDYGYTF. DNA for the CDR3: TGCAGTGCTAGCCGGGACAGGGACTATGGCTACACCTTC.

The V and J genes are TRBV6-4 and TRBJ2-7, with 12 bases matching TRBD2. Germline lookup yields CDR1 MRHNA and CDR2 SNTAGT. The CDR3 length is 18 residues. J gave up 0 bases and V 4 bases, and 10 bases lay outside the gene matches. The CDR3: CASSARLKGLAGSYEQYF. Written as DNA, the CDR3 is TGTGCCAGCAGTGCCCGTTTGAAGGGACTAGCGGGCTCCTACGAGCAGTACTTC.

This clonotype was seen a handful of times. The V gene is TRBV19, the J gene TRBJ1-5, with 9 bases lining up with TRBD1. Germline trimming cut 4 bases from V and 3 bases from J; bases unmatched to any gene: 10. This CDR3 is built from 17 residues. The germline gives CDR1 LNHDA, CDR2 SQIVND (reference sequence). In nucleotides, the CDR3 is TGTGCCAGTAGTACTACCGGGACAGGGCCTCCCAATCAGCCCCAGCATTTT. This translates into CASSTTGTGPPNQPQHF.

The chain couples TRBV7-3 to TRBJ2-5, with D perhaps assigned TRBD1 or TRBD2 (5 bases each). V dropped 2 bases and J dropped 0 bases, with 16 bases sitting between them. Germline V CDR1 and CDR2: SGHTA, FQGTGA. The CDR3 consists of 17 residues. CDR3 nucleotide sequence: TGTGCCAGCAGCTTACGAGGGGCGCGGGCCGACCAAGAGACCCAGTACTTC. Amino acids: CASSLRGARADQETQYF.